A single sample is the source of the 31 T cell receptor beta chains below, sequenced in a study of early T cells in non-severe SARS-CoV-2 infection. Via MiXCR, TCRdb re-called the 5' RACE reads, giving one row per CDR3 protein. The repertoire has tens of thousands of distinct CDR3 sequences, 4.9% of them found once; the top ten carry 4% to 5%. Sample: whole blood. The receptors were gathered from an adult who was a healthcare worker with PCR-confirmed SARS-CoV-2 infection or an uninfected control (not recorded which).

This clonotype was seen ten or more times. The chain couples TRBV4-2 to TRBJ1-1; TRBD1 is a possible D gene (5 bases). V lost 3 bases and J 1 base, leaving 9 bases between the germline ends. Germline CDR1 and CDR2: LGHNA and YNFKEQ. This CDR3 comprises 14 residues. The CDR3 region has the DNA TGTGCCAGCAGCCAGGGACGTCAGAACACTGAAGCTTTCTTT. Its translation: CASSQGRQNTEAFF.

This clonotype was counted at least ten times. The gene calls are TRBV7-3 and TRBJ2-7; 7 nucleotides line up with TRBD2. This CDR3 has 14 amino acids. Germline V gene data show CDR1 as SGHTA and CDR2 as FQGTGA. V was pared by 0 bases and J by 5 bases, with 4 bases of the junction left unmatched. CDR3 loop: CASSLTGRGDEQYF. The CDR3 DNA is TGTGCCAGCAGCTTAACAGGGAGGGGAGACGAGCAGTACTTC.

V is TRBV11-2 and J is TRBJ2-2; D may be TRBD1 or TRBD2 (5 bases each). Trimming left V 5 bases short and J 13 bases short, with 14 bases between. Germline CDR1 and CDR2: SGHAT and FQNNGV. CDR3 length: 12 amino acids. This chain's CDR3 is CASSLPSGTLFF. CDR3 DNA: TGTGCCAGCAGCCTACCGTCAGGGACGCTGTTTTTT.

The genes are TRBV20-1 and TRBJ2-7; 8 nucleotides agree with TRBD1. CDR3 length equals 15 residues. The germline CDR1 and CDR2 sequences are DFQATT and SNEGSKA (reference sequence). V was pared by 0 bases and J by 1 base, with 5 bases of the junction left unmatched. For the CDR3, the DNA is TGCAGTGCTAGAGATTTGGGACAGGCATCCTACGAGCAGTACTTC. The encoded protein is CSARDLGQASYEQYF.

This clonotype was seen ten or more times. The chain links TRBV19 to TRBJ1-5; TRBD1 aligns across 7 bases. The CDR3 spans 14 residues. Germline V gives CDR1 LNHDA, CDR2 SQIVND (reference sequence). The ends lost 7 bases at V and 4 bases at J; junction bases unmatched: 7. In DNA, the CDR3 is TGTGCCAGTACCCCACAGGGGATAAATCAGCCCCAGCATTTT. This sequence encodes CASTPQGINQPQHF.

This clonotype has only a few counts. The V call is TRBV5-1, the J call TRBJ2-3; D is possibly TRBD2 (6 bases). V was trimmed by 6 bases and J by 0 bases, leaving 14 bases between them. CDR3 length: 15 amino acids. Per the germline V gene, CDR1 is SGHRS and CDR2 is YFSETQ. CDR3 coding DNA: TGCGCCAGCAACTACGGAGGGGTGAGCACAGATACGCAGTATTTT. As protein: CASNYGGVSTDTQYF.

This clonotype was recorded a few times. The chain is built from TRBV3-1 and TRBJ1-1; maybe TRBD1 (5 bases). Germline V gives CDR1 LGHDT, CDR2 YNNKEL (reference sequence). CDR3 length: 13 residues. Trimming left V 3 bases short and J 3 bases short, with 8 bases between. In nucleotides, the CDR3 is TGTGCCAGCAGCCACACCAGGGACACTGAAGCTTTCTTT. It is translated as CASSHTRDTEAFF.

This clonotype was detected ten times or more. The V call is TRBV29-1, the J call TRBJ2-1; no definite D call. This CDR3 is 14 amino acids long. Per the germline V gene, CDR1 is SQVTM and CDR2 is ANQGSEA. V shed 4 bases and J shed 0 bases, with 10 bases lying between them. DNA for the CDR3: TGCAGCGTTGCACGGCGCAGCTCCTACAATGAGCAGTTCTTC. Translating gives CSVARRSSYNEQFF.

This clonotype has ten or more counts. The rearrangement uses TRBV19 and TRBJ1-5; D unclear. The CDR3 covers 13 residues. Trimming left V 5 bases short and J 5 bases short, with 10 bases between. Germline CDR1 LNHDA, CDR2 SQIVND (reference sequence). CDR3 loop: CASSSYRDQPQHF. CDR3 sequence (DNA): TGTGCCAGTAGTTCGTACCGAGATCAGCCCCAGCATTTT.

This clonotype came up many times. This chain connects TRBV6-6 to TRBJ1-2, with D possibly matching TRBD1 (6 bases). Germline V gives CDR1 MNHNY, CDR2 SVGAGI (reference sequence). The CDR3 spans 13 residues. V was pared by 2 bases and J by 7 bases, with 11 bases between. The CDR3 spells CASSYTGSGGYTF. CDR3 DNA: TGTGCCAGCAGTTACACAGGGTCCGGTGGCTACACCTTC.

The chain is built from TRBV5-1 and TRBJ1-4, with D tentatively TRBD1 (5 bases). Germline V gene sequence: CDR1 SGHRS, CDR2 YFSETQ. Trimming left V 7 bases short and J 4 bases short, with 17 bases between. There are 15 residues in the CDR3. The CDR3 region has the DNA TGCGCCAGCGGCGGCGGGGCAGGGCTTAATGAAAAACTGTTTTTT. As protein: CASGGGAGLNEKLFF. The complete variable domain, with remaining parts taken from reference TRBV5-1 and TRBJ1-4, reads KAGVTQTPRYLIKTRGQQVTLSCSPISGHRSVSWYQQTPGQGLQFLFEYFSETQRNKGNFPGRFSGRQFSNSRSEMNVSTLELGDSALYLCASGGGAGLNEKLFFGSGTQLSVL.

This clonotype was seen many times. CDR3 coding DNA: TGTGCCAGCAGTTTCGAGACGCCTAACACCGGGGAGCTGTTTTTT. Protein sequence: CASSFETPNTGELFF. This chain joins TRBV12-3 or TRBV12-4 and TRBJ2-2; D unclear. The V gene lost 3 bases and the J gene lost 2 bases, with 10 bases spanning the gap. CDR3 length: 15 amino acids.

The rearrangement joins TRBV5-6 to TRBJ1-3; the D is unclear. There are 14 residues in the CDR3. Germline CDR1 SGHDT, CDR2 YYEEEE. V lost 3 bases and J 2 bases, leaving 9 bases between the germline ends. The CDR3 DNA reads as TGTGCCAGCAGCTCCGGGAGGGCTGGAAACACCATATATTTT. Its protein is CASSSGRAGNTIYF.

The V gene is TRBV4-1, the J gene TRBJ2-7; D is undetermined. Germline CDR1 reads MGHRA; CDR2 reads YSYEKL. This CDR3 is built from 14 residues. Between the trimmed V and J ends, which lost 0 bases and 5 bases, there was a span of 11 bases. CDR3 loop: CASSQEVSEDEQYF. CDR3 nucleotides: TGCGCCAGCAGCCAAGAAGTATCCGAGGACGAGCAGTACTTC.

This clonotype was counted many times. This chain uses TRBV3-1 with TRBJ1-4; D gene unclear. CDR1 is LGHDT and CDR2 is YNNKEL in the germline V gene (reference sequence). Trimming removed 1 base from V and 3 bases from J, with 12 bases in between. CDR3 length: 16 amino acids. The CDR3 protein is CASSQAVTASNEKLFF. The CDR3 coding sequence is TGTGCCAGCAGCCAAGCCGTCACAGCCTCTAATGAAAAACTGTTTTTT.

This clonotype was counted many times. The genes are TRBV29-1 and TRBJ2-2, with a weak D call TRBD1 (5 bases). The germline V gene encodes CDR1 SQVTM and CDR2 ANQGSEA. The CDR3 extends over 12 amino acids. The ends were cut back, 5 bases at V and 6 bases at J, with 10 bases in the middle. The CDR3 sequence is CSVRGSAGELFF. CDR3 DNA: TGCAGCGTTAGGGGTTCCGCCGGGGAGCTGTTTTTT.

This clonotype was detected ten times or more. The chain links TRBV20-1 to TRBJ1-1, with D perhaps matching TRBD1 (6 bases). The V gene's germline CDR1 is DFQATT and CDR2 SNEGSKA (reference sequence). V was cut by 6 bases and J by 0 bases, with 11 bases left in between. The CDR3 contains 13 residues. The CDR3 is CSAKWTVNTEAFF. DNA of the CDR3: TGCAGTGCCAAATGGACAGTGAACACTGAAGCTTTCTTT.

At least ten counts were recorded for this clonotype. Here the CDR3 DNA reads TGTGCCAGCAGCTTAGATTCGACTAGCGGGGGGCTAGGGGAGCAGTTCTTC. This sequence encodes CASSLDSTSGGLGEQFF. The rearrangement joins TRBV7-2 to TRBJ2-1; 13 bases are a match to TRBD2. This CDR3 contains 17 residues. CDR1 is SGHTA, CDR2 FQGNSA, per germline. Trimming took 1 base from V and 10 from J; bases not matched to a gene: 10.

This clonotype was found many times. This CDR3 reads CASRLREGEQYF. DNA of the CDR3: TGTGCCAGCAGACTCCGGGAGGGAGAGCAGTACTTC. The genes are TRBV28 and TRBJ2-7, with 8 bases that match TRBD2. V gave up 6 bases and J gave up 7 bases; unmatched junction bases: 5. The CDR3 covers 12 residues. Looked up from germline, CDR1 is MDHEN and CDR2 is SYDVKM.

This clonotype was observed many times. The chain carries TRBV7-9 and TRBJ1-1; the match to TRBD1 covers 7 bases. The germline V gene encodes CDR1 SEHNR and CDR2 FQNEAQ (reference sequence). The CDR3 is made up of 14 amino acids. V lost 1 base to trimming and J lost 4 bases; unmatched junction nucleotides: 3. CDR3 DNA sequence: TGTGCCAGCAGCTTAGGGGGACAGAGCACTGAAGCTTTCTTT. This codes for CASSLGGQSTEAFF.

This clonotype was observed at least ten times. J is TRBJ1-5 and V is TRBV29-1; D unclear. CDR3 length equals 12 residues. The germline V and J ends were trimmed by 0 bases and 5 bases, with 5 bases remaining between them. CDR1 is SQVTM and CDR2 is ANQGSEA in the germline V gene. CDR3 amino acids: CSVEDPDQPQHF. The CDR3 DNA reads TGCAGCGTTGAAGATCCGGATCAGCCCCAGCATTTT.

This clonotype was seen a handful of times. The chain couples TRBV19 to TRBJ1-2, with D tentatively TRBD1 (6 bases). The germline V gene has CDR1 LNHDA and CDR2 SQIVND (reference sequence). With 3 bases removed from V and 0 bases from J, the gap between germline ends came to 14 bases. CDR3 length equals 16 residues. This chain's CDR3 is CASSIYPQGTNYGYTF. CDR3 DNA: TGTGCCAGTAGTATCTATCCACAGGGAACTAACTATGGCTACACCTTC.

The table lists this clonotype with many counts. The J gene is TRBJ2-5, the V gene TRBV7-9; D remains ambiguous. Germline CDR1 reads SEHNR; CDR2 reads FQNEAQ (reference sequence). Between the trimmed V and J ends, which lost 5 bases and 3 bases, there was a span of 16 bases. The CDR3 sequence is 15 residues long. The CDR3 DNA sequence: TGTGCCAGCAGCCCGCCTGGGTTTCTTGAAGAGACCCAGTACTTC. This translates into CASSPPGFLEETQYF. Combining the CDR3 with reference TRBV7-9 and TRBJ2-5 gives the whole variable domain DTGVSQNPRHKITKRGQNVTFRCDPISEHNRLYWYRQTLGQGPEFLTYFQNEAQLEKSRLLSDRFSAERPKGSFSTLEIQRTEQGDSAMYLCASSPPGFLEETQYFGPGTRLLVL.

This clonotype has a count of ten or more. The chain employs TRBV7-6 and TRBJ2-7, with D perhaps matching TRBD1 (6 bases). V was clipped by 4 bases and J by 4 bases, with 14 bases between them. CDR1 and CDR2 (germline): SGHVS, FNYEAQ. The CDR3 is 14 residues long. This chain's CDR3 is CASSSRQDTYEQYF. CDR3 in DNA: TGTGCCAGCAGCTCCCGACAGGACACGTACGAGCAGTACTTC.

This chain joins TRBV19 and TRBJ1-2; no clear D. The V and J ends lost 3 bases and 8 bases respectively, with 7 bases between them. CDR1 and CDR2 (germline): LNHDA, SQIVND (reference sequence). This CDR3 contains 11 residues. The CDR3, as DNA: TGTGCCAGTAGTATTAACGGAGGCTACACCTTC. Translated: CASSINGGYTF.

This clonotype was counted at least ten times. The V gene is TRBV3-1, the J gene TRBJ2-1; 8 bases line up with TRBD2. V gave up 4 bases and J gave up 9 bases; unmatched junction bases: 5. The germline V gene encodes CDR1 LGHDT and CDR2 YNNKEL (reference sequence). The CDR3 totals 13 residues. CDR3 nucleotides: TGTGCCAGCAGCCGCCTCCTAGCGGGTGAGCAGTTCTTC. Translated: CASSRLLAGEQFF.

The V gene is TRBV7-3, the J gene TRBJ2-3; no clear D gene. Per the germline V gene, CDR1 is SGHTA and CDR2 is FQGTGA. CDR3 length equals 16 residues. The germline V and J ends were trimmed by 1 base and 0 bases, with 11 bases remaining between them. The CDR3 DNA sequence: TGTGCCAGCAGCTTAAGTGTGCGCCCGAGCACAGATACGCAGTATTTT. Encoded protein: CASSLSVRPSTDTQYF.

This clonotype was detected many times. The chain employs TRBV20-1 and TRBJ2-7, with 8 bases matching TRBD1. V lost 6 bases and J lost 4; bases outside the gene matches: 11. The CDR3 is 14 amino acids. Germline assignment: CDR1 DFQATT and CDR2 SNEGSKA (reference sequence). The CDR3 bases are TGCAGTGCGCTACCGGGACAGGAGCGGTACGAGCAGTACTTC. This sequence encodes CSALPGQERYEQYF.

This clonotype has only a few counts. The rearrangement links TRBV6-5 to TRBJ2-1, with D possibly matching TRBD2 (5 bases). Per germline, CDR1 MNHEY and CDR2 SVGAGI. The CDR3 has 13 residues. Trimming removed 8 bases from V and 3 bases from J, with 11 bases in between. DNA of the CDR3: TGTGCCAGCCGAGGAGGATACTACAATGAGCAGTTCTTC. Encoded protein: CASRGGYYNEQFF.

This clonotype appeared a few times. The genes are TRBV7-7 and TRBJ2-7; 8 positions agree with TRBD2. The junction had 9 bases not matched to a gene; V was cut back by 5 bases and J by 3 bases. Germline-derived CDR1 and CDR2 are SSHAT and FNYEAQ (reference sequence). The CDR3 contains 15 residues. The CDR3: CASSLGLAWVYEQYF. CDR3 bases: TGTGCCAGCAGCCTCGGACTAGCTTGGGTCTACGAGCAGTACTTC.

This clonotype has at least ten counts. The rearrangement links TRBV10-3 to TRBJ2-3, with 7 positions matching TRBD1. After removal of 6 bases from V and 2 bases from J, the junction contained 8 bases not matched to a gene. Germline V gives CDR1 ENHRY, CDR2 SYGVKD. This CDR3 spans 15 amino acids. The CDR3 sequence: CAIRGETGVTDTQYF. CDR3 DNA sequence: TGTGCCATCAGGGGGGAAACAGGGGTCACAGATACGCAGTATTTT.